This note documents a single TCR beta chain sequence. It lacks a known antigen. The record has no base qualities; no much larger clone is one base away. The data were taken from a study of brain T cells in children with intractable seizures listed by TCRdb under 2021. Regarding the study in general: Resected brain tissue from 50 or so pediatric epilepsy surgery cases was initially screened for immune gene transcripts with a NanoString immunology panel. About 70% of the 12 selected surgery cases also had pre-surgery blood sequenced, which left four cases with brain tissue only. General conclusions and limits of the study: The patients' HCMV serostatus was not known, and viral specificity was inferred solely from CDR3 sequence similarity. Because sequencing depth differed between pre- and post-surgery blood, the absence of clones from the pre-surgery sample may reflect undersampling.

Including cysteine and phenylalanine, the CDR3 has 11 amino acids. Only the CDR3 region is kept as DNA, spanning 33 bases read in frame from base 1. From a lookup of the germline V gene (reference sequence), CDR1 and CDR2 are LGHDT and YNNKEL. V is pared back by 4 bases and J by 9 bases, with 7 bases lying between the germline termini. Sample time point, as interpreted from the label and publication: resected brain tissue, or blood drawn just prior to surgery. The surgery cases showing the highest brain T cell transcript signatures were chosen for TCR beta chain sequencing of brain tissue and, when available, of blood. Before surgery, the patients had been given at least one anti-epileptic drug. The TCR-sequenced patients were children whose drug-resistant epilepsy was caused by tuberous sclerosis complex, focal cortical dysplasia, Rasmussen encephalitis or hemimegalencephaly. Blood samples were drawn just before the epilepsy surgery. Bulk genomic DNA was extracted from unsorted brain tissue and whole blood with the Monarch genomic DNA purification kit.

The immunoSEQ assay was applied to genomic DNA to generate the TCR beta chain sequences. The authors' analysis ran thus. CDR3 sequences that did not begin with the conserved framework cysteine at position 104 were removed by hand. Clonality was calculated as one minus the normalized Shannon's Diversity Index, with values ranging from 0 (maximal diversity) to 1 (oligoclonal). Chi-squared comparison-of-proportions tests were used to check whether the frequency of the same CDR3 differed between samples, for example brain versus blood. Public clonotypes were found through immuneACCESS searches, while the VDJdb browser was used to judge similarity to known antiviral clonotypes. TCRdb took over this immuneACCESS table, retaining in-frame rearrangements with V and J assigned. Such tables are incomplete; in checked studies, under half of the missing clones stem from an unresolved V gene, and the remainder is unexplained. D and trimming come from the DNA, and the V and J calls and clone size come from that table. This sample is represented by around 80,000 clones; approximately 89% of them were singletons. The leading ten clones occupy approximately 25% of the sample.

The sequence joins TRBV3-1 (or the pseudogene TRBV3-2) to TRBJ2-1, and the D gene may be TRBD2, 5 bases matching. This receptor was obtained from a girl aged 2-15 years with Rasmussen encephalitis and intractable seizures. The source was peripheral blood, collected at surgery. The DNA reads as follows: TGTGCCAGCAGCCTCGGAGGTGAGCAGTTCTTC. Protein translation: CASSLGGEQFF.